Each of the 21 T cell receptor beta chains below was sequenced from the same sample in a study of T cell changes during pregnancy in multiple sclerosis. TCRdb's table, derived via immunoSEQ multiplex PCR, lists solely in-frame clones and lacks some. The sample holds approximately 85,000 clones; 80% to 95% are singletons and the top ten take more than 2%. The specimen was peripheral blood, collected in the first trimester of pregnancy. Receptors were obtained from a female donor with multiple sclerosis, enrolled in a pregnancy study.

The gene calls are TRBV9 and TRBJ2-2, with TRBD2 matching over 13 bases. Germline trimming cut 0 bases from V and 7 bases from J; bases unmatched to any gene: 3. Germline loops: CDR1 SGDLS, CDR2 YYNGEE. This CDR3 comprises 16 residues. CDR3 amino acids: CASSVDWTSGSGELFF. Written as DNA, the CDR3 is TGTGCCAGCAGCGTAGATTGGACTAGCGGGAGCGGGGAGCTGTTTTTT.

The rearrangement links TRBV28 to TRBJ1-5; the D is unclear. Germline CDR1 and CDR2: MDHEN and SYDVKM. V was shortened by 6 bases and J by 7 bases, with 10 bases between the two germline ends. This CDR3 has 12 amino acids. The CDR3 spells CASREARQPQHF. DNA of the CDR3: TGTGCCAGCAGAGAGGCCCGGCAGCCCCAGCATTTT.

The V gene is TRBV4-1, the J gene TRBJ1-5, with unresolved D. Germline loops: CDR1 MGHRA, CDR2 YSYEKL. This CDR3 is built from 15 residues. The V end was cut by 1 base, the J end by 7 bases, with 14 bases between. CDR3 region: CASSQVALLGQPQHF. CDR3 nucleotides: TGCGCCAGCAGCCAAGTGGCCCTATTGGGCCAGCCCCAGCATTTT.

The CDR3 region is CAWSRSGYNEQFF. CDR3 DNA sequence: TGTGCCTGGAGTCGTAGCGGCTACAATGAGCAGTTCTTC. The chain carries TRBV30 and TRBJ2-1, with D maybe TRBD2 (6 bases). V shed 2 bases and J shed 3 bases, with 8 bases lying between them. The CDR3 length is 13 residues. Germline V gene data show CDR1 as GTSNPN and CDR2 as SVGIG (reference sequence). Drawing the rest from reference TRBV30 and TRBJ2-1, the complete variable domain is SQTIHQWPATLVQPVGSPLSLECTVEGTSNPNLYWYRQAAGRGLQLLFYSVGIGQISSEVPQNLSASRPQDRQFILSSKKLLLSDSGFYLCAWSRSGYNEQFFGPGTRLTVL.

This sequence joins TRBV5-6 and TRBJ2-3; unclear D gene. Germline CDR1 and CDR2: SGHDT and YYEEEE. Trimming left V 5 bases short and J 4 bases short, with 14 bases between. There are 14 residues in the CDR3. CDR3 sequence reads: CASRTTSVADTQYF. The DNA of the CDR3 is TGTGCCAGCAGGACAACCTCAGTCGCAGATACGCAGTATTTT.

The rearrangement joins TRBV28 to TRBJ2-1; 9 bases match TRBD2. J was trimmed by 4 bases and V by 5 bases; bases with no gene match: 6. Germline CDR1 and CDR2: MDHEN and SYDVKM. The CDR3 is made up of 15 amino acids. This CDR3 is CASSQPGLAYNEQFF. The CDR3 nucleotides read TGTGCCAGCAGTCAACCGGGACTAGCTTACAATGAGCAGTTCTTC.

In its sample, this clone was seen once. The CDR3 DNA is TGTGCCAGCAGTGATTCAGGGGCAGGCCAGCCCCAGCATTTT. This codes for CASSDSGAGQPQHF. The chain has TRBV6-1 and TRBJ1-5; TRBD1 might be the D (6 bases). The germline CDR1 and CDR2 sequences are MNHNS and SASEGT. The CDR3 covers 14 residues. V lost 3 bases and J 7 bases, leaving 13 bases between the germline ends.

The chain combines TRBV19 with TRBJ2-4; 8 bases agree with TRBD2. This CDR3 has 10 residues. Per germline, CDR1 LNHDA and CDR2 SQIVND (reference sequence). V lost 9 bases to trimming and J lost 9 bases; unmatched junction nucleotides: 1. The CDR3 protein is CASGGGIQYF. CDR3 DNA: TGTGCCAGCGGGGGGGGCATTCAGTACTTC.

This chain links TRBV27 with TRBJ2-5; weak D call: TRBD1 (6 bases). The end of the DNA fits TRBJ2-7 better, so the J call may be wrong. CDR3 length equals 14 residues. Germline loops: CDR1 MNHEY, CDR2 SMNVEV (reference sequence). The CDR3 reads CASSLSIGGYEQYF. The CDR3 nucleotides read TGTGCCAGCAGTTTATCCATAGGGGGATACGAGCAGTACTTC.

This chain connects TRBV28 to TRBJ2-7; weak D call: TRBD2 (5 bases). CDR3 length equals 14 residues. The germline V gene has CDR1 MDHEN and CDR2 SYDVKM. V gave up 4 bases and J gave up 4 bases, with 14 bases separating them. The CDR3 reads CASSYPGSKYEQYF. The CDR3 DNA sequence: TGTGCCAGCAGTTACCCGGGGAGTAAATACGAGCAGTACTTC.

V usage is TRBV9 and J usage is TRBJ2-2; D not certain. In germline, CDR1 is SGDLS, CDR2 YYNGEE. Trimming took 0 bases from V and 4 from J, leaving 7 bases between them. CDR3 length equals 14 residues. The CDR3 DNA is TGTGCCAGCAGCGTAGTCGGGTCCACCGGGGAGCTGTTTTTT. It translates to CASSVVGSTGELFF. The variable domain in full, with the rest retrieved from reference TRBV9 and TRBJ2-2, is DSGVTQTPKHLITATGQRVTLRCSPRSGDLSVYWYQQSLDQGLQFLIQYYNGEERAKGNILERFSAQQFPDLHSELNLSSLELGDSALYFCASSVVGSTGELFFGEGSRLTVL.

This rearrangement joins TRBV7-9 to TRBJ1-1; a possible D gene is TRBD1 (6 bases). CDR1 and CDR2 (germline): SEHNR, FQNEAQ (reference sequence). The CDR3 loop spans 14 amino acids. Trimming removed 5 bases from V and 1 base from J, with 11 bases in between. The CDR3 loop is CASSPWDTNTEAFF. CDR3 coding DNA: TGTGCCAGCAGCCCCTGGGACACGAACACTGAAGCTTTCTTT.

V usage is TRBV6-6 and J usage is TRBJ1-5; TRBD1 matches 7 bases. CDR1 is MNHNY and CDR2 is SVGAGI in the germline V gene (reference sequence). Trimming took 8 bases from V and 0 from J; bases not matched to a gene: 7. The CDR3 loop spans 15 amino acids. The CDR3 spells CASGMGQYSNQPQHF. The CDR3 DNA reads TGTGCCAGCGGAATGGGACAGTATAGCAATCAGCCCCAGCATTTT.

This chain connects TRBV27 to TRBJ1-5; 7 bases fit TRBD1. Germline V gene sequence: CDR1 MNHEY, CDR2 SMNVEV (reference sequence). Trimming at V came to 6 bases and at J to 7 bases, leaving 9 bases not matched to a gene. This CDR3 comprises 14 residues. CDR3 region: CASRPTGSGQPQHF. In nucleotides, the CDR3 is TGTGCCAGCAGACCGACAGGGTCTGGGCAGCCCCAGCATTTT.

The chain carries TRBV7-3 and TRBJ1-1; D ambiguous. V lost 2 bases and J 2 bases, leaving 9 bases between the germline ends. The CDR3 has 14 residues. Germline V lookup: CDR1 SGHTA, CDR2 FQGTGA. CDR3 bases: TGTGCCAGCAGCTTATCGTCAGGAAACACTGAAGCTTTCTTT. Translated: CASSLSSGNTEAFF.

J is TRBJ2-7 and V is TRBV28, with 8 bases identical to TRBD2. Germline assignment: CDR1 MDHEN and CDR2 SYDVKM. The CDR3 loop spans 17 amino acids. V shed 3 bases, J shed 1 base, and the junction held 11 bases outside the gene matches. CDR3 nucleotides: TGTGCCAGCAGTTTTTTACCACTAGCGGCCTTATCCTACGAGCAGTACTTC. Encoded protein: CASSFLPLAALSYEQYF.

V is TRBV5-6 and J is TRBJ1-4; TRBD1 aligns across 9 bases. The CDR3 consists of 17 residues. Trimming cost V 2 bases and J 1 base; bases outside gene matches: 6. In germline, CDR1 is SGHDT, CDR2 YYEEEE. CDR3 bases: TGTGCCAGCAGCTTCGGGACAGGGATTGGAACTAATGAAAAACTGTTTTTT. Amino acids: CASSFGTGIGTNEKLFF.

The chain carries TRBV14 and TRBJ1-2, with D maybe TRBD1 (5 bases). Germline V gene lookup returns CDR1 SGHDN and CDR2 FVKESK. There are 12 residues in the CDR3. Trimming pared 5 bases from V and 4 bases from J, leaving 8 bases between. The CDR3 is CASSTGVYGYTF. The CDR3 DNA reads as TGTGCCAGCAGCACAGGAGTCTATGGCTACACCTTC.

The chain couples TRBV20-1 to TRBJ2-7; D remains unclear. The germline CDR1 and CDR2 sequences are DFQATT and SNEGSKA (reference sequence). Trimming took 0 bases from V and 4 from J, leaving 4 bases between them. This CDR3 region has 11 residues. CDR3 residues: CSARELYEQYF. The DNA of the CDR3 is TGCAGTGCTAGAGAGCTATACGAGCAGTACTTC.

The chain employs TRBV30 and TRBJ2-3; tentatively, D is TRBD1 (6 bases). The CDR3 runs to 13 residues. CDR1 and CDR2 from the germline V gene are GTSNPN and SVGIG (reference sequence). Trimming removed 4 bases at V and 2 bases at J, with 10 bases between. This CDR3 is CAWKRGNTDTQYF. In nucleotides, the CDR3 is TGTGCCTGGAAAAGGGGGAACACAGATACGCAGTATTTT.

The chain carries TRBV30 and TRBJ1-3; no firm D call. Per the germline V gene, CDR1 is GTSNPN and CDR2 is SVGIG (reference sequence). V gave up 0 bases and J gave up 4 bases, with 7 bases separating them. CDR3 length: 13 residues. DNA of the CDR3: TGTGCCTGGAGTGTACTAGTAGGAAACACCATATATTTT. This encodes CAWSVLVGNTIYF.